The sequence of this T cell receptor (beta chain) was determined in a study of blood T cell repertoires in COVID-19. Libraries were prepared by immunoSEQ multiplex PCR; TCRdb keeps only in-frame clonotypes and omits some of them. The table includes 200,000 to 250,000 clones, about 85% detected once. Sequenced sample: peripheral blood. The TCR was taken from a man aged 30-40 years with active or convalescent COVID-19.

DNA for the CDR3: TGTGCCAGCAGTTACTCGATGCGAGCCTATTTGAATGAGCAGTTCTTC. Translating it yields CASSYSMRAYLNEQFF. This sequence joins TRBV6-5 and TRBJ2-1; no clear D gene. Germline values: CDR1 MNHEY, CDR2 SVGAGI. This CDR3 region has 16 residues. V was clipped by 0 bases and J by 7 bases, with 16 bases between them.